This T cell receptor (beta chain) was sequenced during a study of shared clonotypes between healthy human individuals. The data were produced by immunoSEQ multiplex PCR, yet TCRdb's version contains in-frame clones alone and is incomplete. The sample lists about 2.4 million clones, roughly 93% occurring once. Trimming took off 7 bases at V and 0 bases at J, with 10 bases between the two ends. This CDR3 has 13 amino acids. Germline V lookup: CDR1 SQVTM, CDR2 ANQGSEA. This rearrangement joins TRBV29-1 to TRBJ1-3; D is undetermined. Material for sequencing was naive CD4+ T cells from PBMCs. Sample subset: CD45RA+ positively selected. The receptor was derived from a man aged 18-30 years in good health. Some clones in this sample may be carry-over from other donors' samples. The CDR3 nucleotides read TGCAGCGCCCGGCCGAGCTCTGGAAACACCATATATTTT. This translates into CSARPSSGNTIYF.